One sample yielded the 27 T cell receptor beta chains listed below, sequenced in a study of Ad26.COV2.S vaccination and SARS-CoV-2 variants. The treatment was: some 19 received Ad26.COV2.S at low or high dose, single or two shots; a few received placebo; per-sample allocation not given. Day 63 following the first vaccine or placebo injection was when the samples were taken. This table comes from immunoSEQ multiplex PCR, and its TCRdb copy is limited to in-frame clones, with some not included. This table has roughly 420,000 clones, 89% appearing once. Specimen: peripheral blood, collected in a trial of Ad26.COV2.S vaccine versus placebo. Receptors were obtained from a person between 18 and 59 years old who received the Ad26.COV2.S COVID-19 vaccine or a placebo.

The gene calls are TRBV9 and TRBJ2-3, with D uncertain. The CDR3 is made up of 14 amino acids. In germline, CDR1 is SGDLS, CDR2 YYNGEE. Trimming cost V 6 bases and J 4 bases, with 15 bases left between them. CDR3 sequence: CASNPGPGADTQYF. Here the CDR3 DNA reads TGTGCCAGCAACCCAGGACCTGGCGCAGATACGCAGTATTTT.

This chain connects TRBV2 to TRBJ1-1; D is ambiguous. Per germline, CDR1 SNHLY and CDR2 FYNNEI. Trimming stripped 5 bases from V and 1 base from J, with 17 bases between. The CDR3 has 16 amino acids. The CDR3: CASSLRVPPGNTEAFF. CDR3 DNA sequence: TGTGCCAGCAGTCTCCGTGTACCCCCCGGGAACACTGAAGCTTTCTTT.

The gene calls are TRBV7-2 and TRBJ1-5, with 8 bases that match TRBD1. The CDR3 loop spans 17 amino acids. The V and J ends lost 2 bases and 3 bases, in that order; junction bases with no gene match: 9. Germline CDR1 is SGHTA and CDR2 is FQGNSA. The DNA for the CDR3 is TGTGCCAGCAGCTTACCACTAGGGGGACAGGCCAATCAGCCCCAGCATTTT. Protein product: CASSLPLGGQANQPQHF.

This clone was seen a single time. V usage is TRBV2 and J usage is TRBJ2-7; 9 bases are a match to TRBD2. The trim removed 4 bases at V and 3 bases at J, leaving 16 bases unmatched. Germline CDR1 is SNHLY and CDR2 is FYNNEI. The CDR3 runs 18 residues. This CDR3 reads CASSVGLAGIVLDYEQYV. CDR3 DNA sequence: TGTGCCAGCAGTGTCGGGCTAGCGGGAATCGTACTAGACTACGAGCAGTACGTC.

This clone was counted a single time. The genes are TRBV28 and TRBJ2-7, with 7 bases aligning to TRBD1. Germline loops: CDR1 MDHEN, CDR2 SYDVKM. There are 13 residues in the CDR3. V lost 6 bases and J lost 4; bases outside the gene matches: 6. CDR3 loop: CASSFGDSYEQYF. As DNA, the CDR3 is TGTGCCAGCAGCTTCGGGGACAGTTACGAGCAGTACTTC.

The chain couples TRBV5-6 to TRBJ2-7; D uncertain. CDR3 length: 12 amino acids. V was trimmed by 2 bases and J by 4 bases, leaving 7 bases between them. The V gene's germline CDR1 is SGHDT and CDR2 YYEEEE. CDR3 sequence reads: CASSFSRYEQYF. CDR3 nucleotide sequence: TGTGCCAGCAGCTTTTCCAGATACGAGCAGTACTTC. The variable domain in full, with the rest retrieved from reference TRBV5-6 and TRBJ2-7, is DAGVTQSPTHLIKTRGQQVTLRCSPKSGHDTVSWYQQALGQGPQFIFQYYEEEERQRGNFPDRFSGHQFPNYSSELNVNALLLGDSALYLCASSFSRYEQYFGPGTRLTVT.

The chain employs TRBV30 and TRBJ2-5; 8 bases align to TRBD1. Germline-derived CDR1 and CDR2 are GTSNPN and SVGIG (reference sequence). The CDR3 sequence is 15 residues long. V trimming: 5 bases; J trimming: 1 base; junction bases outside the gene matches: 9. CDR3 sequence: CAWPLRTGPQETQYF. CDR3 nucleotide sequence: TGTGCCTGGCCCCTCCGGACAGGGCCCCAAGAGACCCAGTACTTC. Together with reference TRBV30 and TRBJ2-5, the CDR3 gives the full variable domain: SQTIHQWPATLVQPVGSPLSLECTVEGTSNPNLYWYRQAAGRGLQLLFYSVGIGQISSEVPQNLSASRPQDRQFILSSKKLLLSDSGFYLCAWPLRTGPQETQYFGPGTRLLVL.

The V gene is TRBV5-1, the J gene TRBJ2-3; no clear D gene. Germline CDR1 SGHRS, CDR2 YFSETQ. The V end was cut by 4 bases, the J end by 8 bases, with 17 bases between. The CDR3 contains 14 residues. The CDR3 nucleotides are TGCGCCAGCAGCCCCCTGAGGCAAACCGGTACGCAGTATTTT. Protein sequence: CASSPLRQTGTQYF.

This chain uses TRBV5-5 with TRBJ1-1; possibly TRBD1 for D (5 bases). Trimming pared 4 bases from V and 9 bases from J, leaving 25 bases between. Germline CDR1 is SGHKS and CDR2 is YYEKEE (reference sequence). This CDR3 spans 16 amino acids. Written as DNA, the CDR3 is TGTGCCAGCAGCGACCAAACGGGAGCAGGGTTGACGAAAGCTTTCTTT. Its protein product is CASSDQTGAGLTKAFF.

The chain is built from TRBV6-5 and TRBJ2-3; 9 bases agree with TRBD1. This CDR3 comprises 16 residues. CDR1 and CDR2 from the germline V gene are MNHEY and SVGAGI. After removal of 4 bases from V and 3 bases from J, the junction contained 8 bases not matched to a gene. CDR3: CASSLTHGTGTDTQYF. As DNA, the CDR3 is TGTGCCAGCAGTTTAACTCACGGGACAGGGACAGATACGCAGTATTTT.

This rearrangement joins TRBV9 to TRBJ1-4; possibly TRBD1 for D (6 bases). CDR3 size: 15 residues. The V gene lost 1 base and the J gene lost 5 bases, with 12 bases spanning the gap. Germline V gene data show CDR1 as SGDLS and CDR2 as YYNGEE. The CDR3 sequence: CASSVSGTRNEKLFF. DNA of the CDR3: TGTGCCAGCAGCGTATCCGGGACAAGAAATGAAAAACTGTTTTTT. The full variable domain, its missing parts supplied by reference TRBV9 and TRBJ1-4, is DSGVTQTPKHLITATGQRVTLRCSPRSGDLSVYWYQQSLDQGLQFLIQYYNGEERAKGNILERFSAQQFPDLHSELNLSSLELGDSALYFCASSVSGTRNEKLFFGSGTQLSVL.

This rearrangement joins TRBV4-2 to TRBJ2-1; D unresolved. The CDR3 is 18 amino acids. The V end was cut by 0 bases, the J end by 8 bases, with 23 bases between. CDR1 and CDR2 from the germline V gene are LGHNA and YNFKEQ. CDR3 in DNA: TGTGCCAGCAGCCAAGACACGCCTTTAAGTGTTATCGCCTATGAGCAGTTCTTC. Protein: CASSQDTPLSVIAYEQFF.

V and J are TRBV6-2 or TRBV6-3 and TRBJ2-7, with 8 bases lining up with TRBD1. V was clipped by 0 bases and J by 4 bases; unmatched bases: 5. CDR3 length: 15 residues. Germline V CDR1 and CDR2: MNHEY, SVGEGT. The CDR3 reads CASSYSQDRAYEQYF. CDR3 nucleotides: TGTGCCAGCAGTTACTCCCAGGACAGGGCGTACGAGCAGTACTTC.

The CDR3 reads CASRDRDYTGELFF. DNA of the CDR3: TGTGCCAGCAGGGACAGGGACTACACCGGGGAGCTGTTTTTT. V usage is TRBV19 and J usage is TRBJ2-2; 9 bases agree with TRBD1. Germline V gene sequence: CDR1 LNHDA, CDR2 SQIVND (reference sequence). The V gene end was trimmed by 9 bases and the J gene end by 3 bases; junction bases not matched to a gene: 5. The CDR3 loop spans 14 amino acids.

The V gene is TRBV6-5, the J gene TRBJ1-1, with D maybe TRBD1 (6 bases). CDR1 and CDR2 from the germline V gene are MNHEY and SVGAGI. The V and J ends lost 2 bases and 4 bases respectively, with 11 bases between them. The CDR3 covers 14 residues. The CDR3 sequence is CASSYGGQVTEAFF. CDR3 nucleotides: TGTGCCAGCAGTTACGGGGGGCAAGTCACTGAAGCTTTCTTT.

V usage is TRBV14 and J usage is TRBJ2-1; D possibly corresponds to TRBD2 (5 bases). Deletions cut 1 base from V and 8 bases from J, with 6 bases between. Germline V gene lookup returns CDR1 SGHDN and CDR2 FVKESK. The CDR3 extends over 12 amino acids. The CDR3, as DNA: TGTGCCAGCAGCCAAGTAGCGTATGAGCAGTTCTTC. Translation: CASSQVAYEQFF.

V usage is TRBV5-4 and J usage is TRBJ2-3; 10 nucleotides align to TRBD2. The J segment lost 6 bases and the V segment lost 3 bases, leaving 10 bases of the junction unmatched. The germline gives CDR1 SGHNT, CDR2 YYREEE (reference sequence). The CDR3 length is 16 residues. CDR3 coding DNA: TGTGCCAGCAGCTACCTTACTAGCGGGGTAGGGGATACGCAGTATTTT. It yields the protein CASSYLTSGVGDTQYF.

This chain links TRBV5-1 with TRBJ2-3; no firm D call. Germline CDR1 is SGHRS and CDR2 is YFSETQ. This CDR3 contains 16 residues. The V gene lost 2 bases and the J gene lost 2 bases, with 15 bases spanning the gap. CDR3 sequence (DNA): TGCGCCAGCAGCTTATCTAAAACTTCTAACACAGATACGCAGTATTTT. Translation: CASSLSKTSNTDTQYF.

The chain joins TRBV7-2 to TRBJ2-2, with 10 positions matching TRBD1. The CDR3 is made up of 16 amino acids. Germline CDR1 is SGHTA and CDR2 is FQGNSA. J was trimmed by 3 bases and V by 5 bases; bases with no gene match: 6. CDR3 sequence reads: CASSLTGQGYTGELFF. The DNA for the CDR3 is TGTGCCAGCAGCCTCACGGGACAGGGGTACACCGGGGAGCTGTTTTTT.

This rearrangement joins TRBV6-5 to TRBJ2-5, with D tentatively TRBD2 (6 bases). The CDR3 is 13 residues long. V was cut by 6 bases and J by 5 bases, with 13 bases left in between. CDR1 is MNHEY, CDR2 SVGAGI, per germline. This chain's CDR3 is CASRVRDSETQYF. The CDR3 DNA follows: TGTGCCAGCAGAGTTAGGGACTCCGAGACCCAGTACTTC.

In nucleotides, the CDR3 is TGTGCCAGCAGCCCATGGACGGCGTTCTATGGCTACACCTTC. Its protein product is CASSPWTAFYGYTF. The chain combines TRBV11-2 with TRBJ1-2; no clear D. Germline loops: CDR1 SGHAT, CDR2 FQNNGV. The CDR3 runs 14 residues. Between the trimmed V and J ends, which lost 5 bases and 4 bases, there was a span of 14 bases. Full variable domain (rest looked up from reference TRBV11-2 and TRBJ1-2): EAGVAQSPRYKIIEKRQSVAFWCNPISGHATLYWYQQILGQGPKLLIQFQNNGVVDDSQLPKDRFSAERLKGVDSTLKIQPAKLEDSAVYLCASSPWTAFYGYTFGSGTRLTVV.

This clone was detected a few times. Relative to the germline gene, one junction end is altered; a read error may explain this. V usage is TRBV2 and J usage is TRBJ1-2; D is undetermined. The CDR3 has 10 residues. Germline values: CDR1 SNHLY, CDR2 FYNNEI. The CDR3 nucleotides read TGTGCCAGCGGTGAGCGAGGCTACACCTTC. It translates to CASGERGYTF.

The chain carries TRBV7-2 and TRBJ2-3; the match to TRBD2 covers 7 bases. Germline trimming cut 5 bases from V and 3 bases from J; bases unmatched to any gene: 17. The CDR3 contains 18 residues. The germline V gene has CDR1 SGHTA and CDR2 FQGNSA. The DNA for the CDR3 is TGTGCCAGCAGCCCGCGGGGCGAGGGGAGGGTCCAGACAGATACGCAGTATTTT. Its translation: CASSPRGEGRVQTDTQYF.

The J gene is TRBJ2-1, the V gene TRBV4-2; 7 bases line up with TRBD2. This CDR3 region has 16 residues. J gave up 4 bases and V 1 base, and 7 bases lay outside the gene matches. Germline CDR1 is LGHNA and CDR2 is YNFKEQ. In nucleotides, the CDR3 is TGTGCCAGCAGCCAAGTCGGGCTAGCGGCTTACAATGAGCAGTTCTTC. Translating it yields CASSQVGLAAYNEQFF.

The V and J genes are TRBV14 and TRBJ2-1; 7 bases fit TRBD2. This CDR3 region has 17 residues. After removal of 4 bases from V and 0 bases from J, the junction contained 9 bases not matched to a gene. Per germline, CDR1 SGHDN and CDR2 FVKESK. The CDR3 protein is CASSPLAVESSYNEQFF. Here the CDR3 DNA reads TGTGCCAGCAGCCCCCTAGCGGTTGAAAGCTCCTACAATGAGCAGTTCTTC.

The chain combines TRBV7-3 with TRBJ2-2, with D possibly being TRBD2 (6 bases). Trimming pared 3 bases from V and 0 bases from J, leaving 11 bases between. Germline lookup yields CDR1 SGHTA and CDR2 FQGTGA. The CDR3 runs to 16 residues. The CDR3: CASSLAGPANTGELFF. In nucleotides, the CDR3 is TGTGCCAGCAGCTTGGCGGGGCCCGCGAACACCGGGGAGCTGTTTTTT.

In its sample, this clone was seen once. This chain connects TRBV6-2 or TRBV6-3 to TRBJ1-5, with 11 positions matching TRBD1. The CDR3 has 15 residues. V dropped 6 bases and J dropped 5; count of bases not matched to a gene: 6. Germline V gene sequence: CDR1 MNHEY, CDR2 SVGEGT. This CDR3 reads CASSLRTGGDQPQHF. Here the CDR3 DNA reads TGTGCCAGCAGCCTTAGGACAGGGGGCGATCAGCCCCAGCATTTT.